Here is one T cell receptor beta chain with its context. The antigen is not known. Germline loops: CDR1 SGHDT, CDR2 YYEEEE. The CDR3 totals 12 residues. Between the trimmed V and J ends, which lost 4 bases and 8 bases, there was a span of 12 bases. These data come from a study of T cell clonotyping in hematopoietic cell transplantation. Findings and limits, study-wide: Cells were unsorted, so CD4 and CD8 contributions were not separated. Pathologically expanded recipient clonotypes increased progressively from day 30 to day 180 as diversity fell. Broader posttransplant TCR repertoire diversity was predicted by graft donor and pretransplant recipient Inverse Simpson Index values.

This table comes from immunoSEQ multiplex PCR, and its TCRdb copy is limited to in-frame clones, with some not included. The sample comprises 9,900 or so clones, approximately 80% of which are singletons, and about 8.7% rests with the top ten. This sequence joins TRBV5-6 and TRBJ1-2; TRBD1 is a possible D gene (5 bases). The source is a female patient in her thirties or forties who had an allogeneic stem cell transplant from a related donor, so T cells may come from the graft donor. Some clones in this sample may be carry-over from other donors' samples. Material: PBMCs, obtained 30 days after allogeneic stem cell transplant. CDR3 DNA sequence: TGTGCCAGCAGCGCCGACAGTCCGGGCTACACCTTC. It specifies CASSADSPGYTF.